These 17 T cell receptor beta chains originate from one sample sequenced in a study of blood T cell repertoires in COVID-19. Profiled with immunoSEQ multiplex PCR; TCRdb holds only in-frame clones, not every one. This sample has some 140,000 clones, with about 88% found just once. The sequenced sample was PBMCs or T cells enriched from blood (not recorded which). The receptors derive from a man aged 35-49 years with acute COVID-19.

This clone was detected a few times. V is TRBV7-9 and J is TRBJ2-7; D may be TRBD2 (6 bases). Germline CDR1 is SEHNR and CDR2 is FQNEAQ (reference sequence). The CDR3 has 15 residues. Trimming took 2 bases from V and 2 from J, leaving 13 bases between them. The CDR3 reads CASSLSTDYPYEQYF. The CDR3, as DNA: TGTGCCAGCAGCTTATCAACGGACTATCCCTACGAGCAGTACTTC.

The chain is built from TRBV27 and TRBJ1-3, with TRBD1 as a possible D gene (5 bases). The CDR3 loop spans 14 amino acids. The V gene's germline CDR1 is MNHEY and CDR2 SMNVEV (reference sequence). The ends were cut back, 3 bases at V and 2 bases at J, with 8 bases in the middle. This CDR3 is CASSLGRAGNTIYF. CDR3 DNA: TGTGCCAGCAGTTTGGGCAGGGCTGGAAACACCATATATTTT.

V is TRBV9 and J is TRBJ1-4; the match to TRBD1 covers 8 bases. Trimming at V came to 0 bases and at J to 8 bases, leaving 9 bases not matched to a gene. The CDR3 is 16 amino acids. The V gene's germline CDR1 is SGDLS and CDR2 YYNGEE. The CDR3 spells CASSVGGQGAREKLFF. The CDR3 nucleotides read TGTGCCAGCAGCGTAGGGGGGCAGGGGGCAAGGGAAAAACTGTTTTTT.

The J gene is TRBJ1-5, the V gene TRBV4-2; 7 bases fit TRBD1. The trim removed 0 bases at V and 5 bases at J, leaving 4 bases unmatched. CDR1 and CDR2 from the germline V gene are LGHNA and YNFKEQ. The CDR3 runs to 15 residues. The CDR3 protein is CASSQDGGGYQPQHF. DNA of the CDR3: TGTGCCAGCAGCCAAGACGGAGGGGGCTATCAGCCCCAGCATTTT.

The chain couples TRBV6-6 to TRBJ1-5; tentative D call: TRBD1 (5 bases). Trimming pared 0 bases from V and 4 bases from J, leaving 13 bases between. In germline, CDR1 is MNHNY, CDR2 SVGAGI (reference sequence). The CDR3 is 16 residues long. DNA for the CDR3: TGTGCCAGCAGTTACTCCACGACAGACATTAATCAGCCCCAGCATTTT. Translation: CASSYSTTDINQPQHF.

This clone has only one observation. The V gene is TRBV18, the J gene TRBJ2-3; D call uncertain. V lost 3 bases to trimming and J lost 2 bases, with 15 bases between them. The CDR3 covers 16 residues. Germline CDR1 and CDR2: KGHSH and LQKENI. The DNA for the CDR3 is TGTGCCAGCTCACCGATTATTCGGGTTCTCACAGATACGCAGTATTTT. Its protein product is CASSPIIRVLTDTQYF.

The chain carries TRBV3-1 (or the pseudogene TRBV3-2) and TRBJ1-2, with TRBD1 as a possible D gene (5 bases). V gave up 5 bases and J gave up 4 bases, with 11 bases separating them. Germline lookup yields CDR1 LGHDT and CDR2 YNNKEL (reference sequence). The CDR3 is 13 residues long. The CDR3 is CASSYGGGYGYTF. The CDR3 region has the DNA TGTGCCAGCAGCTATGGCGGGGGCTATGGCTACACCTTC.

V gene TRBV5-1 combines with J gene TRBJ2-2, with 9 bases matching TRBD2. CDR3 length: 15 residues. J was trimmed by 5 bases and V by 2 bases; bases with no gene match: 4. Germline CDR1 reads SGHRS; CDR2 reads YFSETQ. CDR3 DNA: TGCGCCAGCAGCTTCCCTAGCGGGGTAACCGGGGAGCTGTTTTTT. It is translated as CASSFPSGVTGELFF.

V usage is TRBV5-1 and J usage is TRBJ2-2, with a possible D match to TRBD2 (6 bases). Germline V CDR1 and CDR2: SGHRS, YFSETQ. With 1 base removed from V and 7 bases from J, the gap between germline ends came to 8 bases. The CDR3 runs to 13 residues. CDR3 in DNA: TGCGCCAGCAGCTTGTTGGAGGGCGGGGAGCTGTTTTTT. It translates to CASSLLEGGELFF. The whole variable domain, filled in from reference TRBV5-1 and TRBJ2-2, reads KAGVTQTPRYLIKTRGQQVTLSCSPISGHRSVSWYQQTPGQGLQFLFEYFSETQRNKGNFPGRFSGRQFSNSRSEMNVSTLELGDSALYLCASSLLEGGELFFGEGSRLTVL.

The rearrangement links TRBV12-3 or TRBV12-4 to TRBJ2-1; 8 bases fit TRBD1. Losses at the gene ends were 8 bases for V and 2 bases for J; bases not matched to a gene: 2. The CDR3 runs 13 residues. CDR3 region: CASRTGPYNEQFF. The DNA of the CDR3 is TGTGCCAGCCGGACAGGGCCCTACAATGAGCAGTTCTTC.

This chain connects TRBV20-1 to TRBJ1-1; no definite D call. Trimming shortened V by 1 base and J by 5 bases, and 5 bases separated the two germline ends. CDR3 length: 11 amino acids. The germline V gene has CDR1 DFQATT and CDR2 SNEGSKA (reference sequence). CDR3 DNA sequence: TGCAGTGCTAGAGCCAGGACTGAAGCTTTCTTT. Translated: CSARARTEAFF.

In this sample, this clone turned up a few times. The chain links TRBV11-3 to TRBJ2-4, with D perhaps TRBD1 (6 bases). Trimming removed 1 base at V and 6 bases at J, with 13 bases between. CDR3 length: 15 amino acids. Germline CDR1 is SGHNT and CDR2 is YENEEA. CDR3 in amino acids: CASSLGGTRGNIQYF. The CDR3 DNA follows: TGTGCCAGCAGCTTAGGAGGAACCAGGGGAAACATTCAGTACTTC.

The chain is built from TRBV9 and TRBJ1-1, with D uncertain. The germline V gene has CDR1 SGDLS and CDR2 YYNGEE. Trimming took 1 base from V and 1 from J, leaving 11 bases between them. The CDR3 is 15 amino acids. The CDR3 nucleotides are TGTGCCAGCAGCGTATCTGCAGTCTGGAACACTGAAGCTTTCTTT. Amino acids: CASSVSAVWNTEAFF.

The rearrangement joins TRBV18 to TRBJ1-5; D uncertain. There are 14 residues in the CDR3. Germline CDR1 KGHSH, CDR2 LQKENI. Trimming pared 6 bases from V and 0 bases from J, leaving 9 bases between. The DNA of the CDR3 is TGTGCCAGCTCCGGGGTATATAGCAATCAGCCCCAGCATTTT. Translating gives CASSGVYSNQPQHF.

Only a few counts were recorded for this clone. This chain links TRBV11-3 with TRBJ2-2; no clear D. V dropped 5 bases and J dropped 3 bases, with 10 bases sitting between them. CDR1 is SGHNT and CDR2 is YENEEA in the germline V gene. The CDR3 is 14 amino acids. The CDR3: CASSQASHTGELFF. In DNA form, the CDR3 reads TGTGCCAGCAGCCAAGCCTCCCACACCGGGGAGCTGTTTTTT.

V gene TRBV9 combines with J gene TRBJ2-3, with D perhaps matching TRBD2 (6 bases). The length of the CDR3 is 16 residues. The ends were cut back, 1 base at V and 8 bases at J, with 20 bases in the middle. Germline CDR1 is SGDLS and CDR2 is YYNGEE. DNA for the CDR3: TGTGCCAGCAGCGTATCCCCGGGAGACTTCGGGGGTACGCAGTATTTT. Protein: CASSVSPGDFGGTQYF.

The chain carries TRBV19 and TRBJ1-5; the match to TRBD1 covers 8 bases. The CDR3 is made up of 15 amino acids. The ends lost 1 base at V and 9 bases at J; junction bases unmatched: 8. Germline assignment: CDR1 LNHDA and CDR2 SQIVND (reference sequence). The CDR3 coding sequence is TGTGCCAGTAGTATAGGTAGGCAGGGGGCGAGGCCCCAGCATTTT. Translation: CASSIGRQGARPQHF.